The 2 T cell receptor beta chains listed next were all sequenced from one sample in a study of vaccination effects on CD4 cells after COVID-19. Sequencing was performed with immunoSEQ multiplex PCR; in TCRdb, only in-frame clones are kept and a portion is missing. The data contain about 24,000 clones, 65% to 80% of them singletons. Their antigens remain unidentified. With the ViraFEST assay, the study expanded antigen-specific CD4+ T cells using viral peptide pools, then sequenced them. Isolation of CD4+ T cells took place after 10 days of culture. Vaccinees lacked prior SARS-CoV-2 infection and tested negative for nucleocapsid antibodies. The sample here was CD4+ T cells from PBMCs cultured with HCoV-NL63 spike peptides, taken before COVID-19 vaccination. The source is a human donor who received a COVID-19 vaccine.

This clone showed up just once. The CDR3 is CASSSVGQGPIWVQYF. The CDR3 coding sequence is TGTGCCAGTAGTAGCGTGGGACAGGGGCCGATTTGGGTGCAGTACTTC. This chain connects TRBV19 to TRBJ2-7, with 10 nucleotides matching TRBD1. The CDR3 runs to 16 residues. V shed 4 bases, J shed 9 bases, and the junction held 15 bases outside the gene matches. In germline, CDR1 is LNHDA, CDR2 SQIVND (reference sequence).

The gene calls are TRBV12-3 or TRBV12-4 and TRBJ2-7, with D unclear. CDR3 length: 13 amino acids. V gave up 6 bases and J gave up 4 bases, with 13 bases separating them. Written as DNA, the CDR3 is TGTGCCAGCAGCCTCGGGCTTCTGTACGAGCAGTACTTC. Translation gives CASSLGLLYEQYF.